This entry describes one T cell receptor (beta chain). Its antigen remains unidentified. There are no base qualities to consult, and no much larger clone falls within one base. From cysteine to phenylalanine, the CDR3 is 15 amino acids long. Kept here is only the CDR3 DNA, which spans 45 bases and is read in frame from base 1. As encoded in the germline V gene, CDR1 is MGHRA while CDR2 is YSYEKL. V drops 1 base and J drops 7 bases, leaving 14 bases in between. This sample is part of a study of human T cells and chemical hapten exposure (dated by TCRdb to about 2021). Broadly, across the study: For sensitization, 2% DPC in acetone was applied to a roughly 2 cm by roughly 2 cm area of upper inner arm skin. Patients additionally received weekly therapeutic DPC doses to the scalp throughout the roughly 25-week study period. Blood samples were taken from patients before sensitization (week 0) and at 2, 6 and about 24 weeks after DPC sensitization. Patch testing on the upper back used Finn chambers containing 0.01% DPC, with scoring done after 6 days according to International Contact Dermatitis Research Group standards. The study tracked peripheral blood TCR repertoire changes in vivo during primary and secondary sensitization to the hapten diphenylcyclopropenone (DPC) in alopecia patients. Libraries were combined into a pool for sequencing, and differences in TCR yield between samples came mainly from small differences in library volumes within the pool. Blood for TCR sequencing was provided by twenty-nine alopecia patients at one to four time points (pre-sensitization, 2, 6 and 24 weeks). The patient cohort, mostly female, included alopecia areata with under or over 50% scalp involvement, alopecia totalis and alopecia universalis. Study-level results and caveats: Repeated subsampling changed both the strength of the expansion versus patch-test correlation and the threshold at which the correlation became significant. Because every patient had alopecia, a presumed autoimmune disease, the patients' immune response might differ from that of healthy individuals. The number of PT1 expanded TCRs positively correlated with patch test score, significant at thresholds 8, 16 and 32 but not 4. Expanded TCRs formed significantly more large CDR3 similarity clusters than pre-sensitization or healthy control sets, consistent with antigen-driven responses. The number of TCRs above 1 in 1000 frequency did not change with DPC sensitization; there was no evidence of global repertoire structure alterations.

In light of the paper, this sample's time point label describes: patch test 3, about 24 weeks after DPC sensitization. According to the study, the label for this sample's treatment or condition signals: therapeutic diphenylcyclopropenone sensitization with weekly scalp DPC. Blood at each patch-test visit was drawn before the patch test was applied. Patients were considered eligible if aged 18 to 70, diagnosed with alopecia and deemed suitable for DPC therapy, and patients were excluded if pregnant. Unfractionated whole blood was collected in Tempus Blood RNA tubes, and total RNA was extracted from that blood. The library was produced with RACE. TCRdb records NextSeq 500 as the sequencer. Library preparation attached unique molecular identifiers to individual cDNA molecules for quantitative, reproducible TCR counting. Each blood RNA sample was used to sequence both TCR alpha and TCR beta chains. Regarding the original processing steps: Samples had a median of roughly 87,000 TCRs, with a range from roughly 23,224 to 750,000. V, J and CDR3 annotation of the TCR reads was carried out using the Decombinator software suite. To make PS versus PT1 abundance plots, every sample was subsampled to the same number of TCRs (28,000). Expanded TCRs were defined as absent before sensitization and observed at least eight times at the 2-week time point. The public reads were quality trimmed at Q25 with fastp and then assembled into clones with MiXCR by TCRdb, keeping productive beta chains. Merged by CDR3 protein, the rows form single entries marked with the most common genes and DNA. These V and J calls originate from TCRdb's pipeline instead of the authors' own analysis. A total of approximately 160,000 distinct CDR3 sequences appear in this sample, around a quarter of them only once. Around 2.3% of the sample is held by the ten biggest clonotypes.

The chain employs TRBV4-1 and TRBJ2-1, with TRBD2 tentatively as D gene (6 bases match). The source of this sequence is a woman younger than 35 with alopecia areata. Some clones in this sample may be carry-over from other donors' samples. The sequencing here drew on whole blood, taken in connection with sensitization to the hapten diphenylcyclopropenone (DPC). The CDR3 protein sequence reads: CASSQGGALWNEQFF. The nucleotide sequence reads as follows: TGCGCCAGCAGCCAAGGCGGGGCCCTCTGGAATGAGCAGTTCTTC.